This T cell receptor beta chain appears in the sequencing data of a study of blood T cell repertoires in COVID-19. Whole-study context: Donors in the United States, Italy and Spain gave samples during acute or convalescent COVID-19. In each case, the material was cDNA or gDNA derived from T cells, B-cell-depleted T cells, or PBMCs.

Profiled with immunoSEQ multiplex PCR; TCRdb holds only in-frame clones, not every one. The data show a few hundred thousand clones, about 90% seen once. With 9 bases removed from V and 0 bases from J, the gap between germline ends came to 18 bases. Germline V gene sequence: CDR1 LNHDA, CDR2 SQIVND (reference sequence). The CDR3 length is 16 residues. The sequencing input was peripheral blood. The rearrangement joins TRBV19 to TRBJ2-1; TRBD2 might be the D (6 bases). The receptor was isolated from a woman aged 25 to 39 who had recovered from COVID-19. Here the CDR3 reads CASQRGSVSSYNEQFF. For the CDR3, the DNA is TGTGCCAGCCAACGGGGGTCGGTCAGCTCCTACAATGAGCAGTTCTTC.